This TCR beta chain was obtained from a study of cytomegalovirus exposure and HLA in healthy donors. Overall study results and limits: The study listed about 150 cytomegalovirus-associated TCR beta chains.

With respect to this clone: Its antigen is not known.

Germline CDR1 and CDR2: SGHAT and FQNNGV. The germline V and J ends were trimmed by 5 bases and 3 bases, with 19 bases remaining between them. This CDR3 contains 16 residues. Here immunoSEQ multiplex PCR was the method, and the copy in TCRdb shows in-frame clones only, minus some. The profile shows about 200,000 clones, 80% to 90% of them singletons. This chain joins TRBV11-2 and TRBJ1-1; the D gene is possibly TRBD1 (5 bases). The TCR comes from a woman in her thirties in good health and CMV-seropositive. Material for sequencing was PBMCs. CDR3 in DNA: TGTGCCAGCAGCCCCTGGGGTAGGGCGGGGGACACTGAAGCTTTCTTT. This sequence encodes CASSPWGRAGDTEAFF.